One and the same sample provided the 8 T cell receptor beta chains below, sequenced in a study of beta chain features in type 1 diabetes (dated by TCRdb to between 2018 and 2020). Their cognate antigens are unknown. Libraries were prepared through the immunoSEQ multiplex PCR assay. The entire amount of isolated RNA was reverse transcribed using the High Capacity cDNA Reverse Transcription Kit, so the sequenced TCRB transcripts were expressed ones. TCRdb retrieved this table from immuneACCESS and kept in-frame rearrangements only. Not all clones are present; in checked studies, unresolved V genes account for under half, and no reason is known for the remainder. The sample data list around 70,000 clones, and roughly half of these were observed just once. The ten top clones hold 0.65% to 0.9% of the sample. Broader findings and caveats from the paper: In all four CD4+ subsets, TCRB CDR3 length was moderately but significantly shorter in type 1 diabetes patients.

The material sequenced was central memory CD4+ T cells from blood. These receptors originate from a man younger than 40 with type 1 diabetes.

The chain joins TRBV30 to TRBJ1-3; D is undetermined. The CDR3 is made up of 16 amino acids. V gave up 0 bases and J gave up 0 bases, with 12 bases separating them. Germline CDR1 GTSNPN, CDR2 SVGIG (reference sequence). In DNA form, the CDR3 reads TGTGCCTGGAGTGTCTGGGGAGGAACCTCTGGAAACACCATATATTTT. Protein: CAWSVWGGTSGNTIYF.

The V call is TRBV7-9, the J call TRBJ1-5, with TRBD1 as a possible D gene (6 bases). This CDR3 region has 15 residues. The germline V and J ends were trimmed by 5 bases and 3 bases, with 14 bases remaining between them. Germline loops: CDR1 SEHNR, CDR2 FQNEAQ (reference sequence). CDR3 protein: CASSPGGQHNQPQHF. The CDR3 bases are TGTGCCAGCAGCCCGGGAGGACAGCACAATCAGCCCCAGCATTTT.

CDR3 in amino acids: CASSLGGQGLQETQYF. The CDR3 nucleotides are TGTGCCAGCAGCTTAGGTGGACAGGGGTTACAAGAGACCCAGTACTTC. V and J are TRBV7-9 and TRBJ2-5, with TRBD1 identical over 9 bases. This CDR3 comprises 16 residues. J gave up 2 bases and V 1 base, and 5 bases lay outside the gene matches. Germline V gene lookup returns CDR1 SEHNR and CDR2 FQNEAQ (reference sequence).

The chain carries TRBV11-1 and TRBJ2-7; 15 bases fit TRBD2. The J segment lost 5 bases and the V segment lost 3 bases, leaving 2 bases of the junction unmatched. The CDR3 consists of 15 residues. Per germline, CDR1 SGHAT and CDR2 FQDESV (reference sequence). In DNA, the CDR3 is TGTGCCAGCAGCTTGGGACTAGCGGGAGGCCACGAGCAGTACTTC. Translated: CASSLGLAGGHEQYF.

This clone was found a few times. The chain uses TRBV7-2 and TRBJ2-5; possibly TRBD2 for D (6 bases). Germline V gene data show CDR1 as SGHTA and CDR2 as FQGNSA. CDR3 length: 15 amino acids. The ends were cut back, 8 bases at V and 7 bases at J, with 23 bases in the middle. The CDR3: CASRPPGLGELTQYF. In DNA, the CDR3 is TGTGCCAGCCGACCACCGGGACTTGGGGAACTGACCCAGTACTTC.

This chain connects TRBV27 to TRBJ2-1; TRBD1 matches 8 bases. Germline lookup yields CDR1 MNHEY and CDR2 SMNVEV (reference sequence). Unmatched junction bases numbered 12, after V lost 7 bases and J lost 7 bases. The CDR3 is 15 amino acids. CDR3 bases: TGTGCCAGCACCTTAGGACAGGGCCTTAGGAATGAGCAGTTCTTC. Amino acids: CASTLGQGLRNEQFF.

V usage is TRBV5-1 and J usage is TRBJ1-4; D unresolved. CDR3 length: 13 amino acids. Trimming stripped 5 bases from V and 7 bases from J, with 12 bases between. CDR1 is SGHRS, CDR2 YFSETQ, per germline. This chain's CDR3 is CASSWAPGEKLFF. The CDR3 DNA reads as TGCGCCAGCAGTTGGGCCCCCGGTGAAAAACTGTTTTTT.

This chain links TRBV14 with TRBJ1-1, with D possibly TRBD1 on 5 matching bases. CDR3 size: 16 residues. Trimming pared 1 base from V and 4 bases from J, leaving 16 bases between. In germline, CDR1 is SGHDN, CDR2 FVKESK. Written as DNA, the CDR3 is TGTGCCAGCAGCCAAGTACATCCGGGGGTCGGCACTGAAGCTTTCTTT. It is translated as CASSQVHPGVGTEAFF.